This T cell receptor beta chain appears in the sequencing data of a study of cytomegalovirus exposure and HLA in healthy donors. This clone came up once. No antigen is known for it. V lost 3 bases and J lost 5, with 17 bases in between. The V gene's germline CDR1 is SGHAT and CDR2 FQNNGV. CDR3 length: 15 residues. Study conclusions and caveats: TCR beta V segments were, for the most part, productive about 90% or about 30% of the time in an earlier analysis.

With 60 Vbeta and 13 Jbeta primers, the PCR was carried out. Some clones are missing from TCRdb's copy, which holds only in-frame ones; the method was immunoSEQ multiplex PCR. The table includes 150,000 to 200,000 clones, around 76% detected once. The origin of this receptor is a female donor in good health and CMV-seronegative. Specimen: PBMCs. The genes are TRBV11-2 and TRBJ2-7, with D perhaps TRBD2 (5 bases). This CDR3 is CASSFVVADYHEQYF. CDR3 DNA sequence: TGTGCCAGCAGCTTCGTCGTAGCAGACTACCACGAGCAGTACTTC.